A selection of T cell receptor beta chains follows, all from one sample in a study of T cell responses to AZD1222 COVID-19 vaccine. Generated by immunoSEQ multiplex PCR, the TCRdb table keeps only in-frame clones and is missing some. This sample carries approximately 60,000 clones, approximately 84% of them seen once, and the ten largest clones take approximately 15%. Sequencing used peripheral blood, obtained on day 0 of AZD1222 vaccination. All receptors come from an adult in good health. Each CDR3 is given with its conserved first and last residue. Fields, in order: CDR3 protein, V gene.

cdr3_aa: CASSGAGAAQPQHF
v_call: TRBV25-1

cdr3_aa: CASSTRGSSQETQYF
v_call: TRBV7-2

cdr3_aa: CASSPGGQGAAEQYF
v_call: TRBV7-9

cdr3_aa: CSVEESQGETQYF
v_call: TRBV29-1

cdr3_aa: CSARGTQGTETQYF
v_call: TRBV29-1

cdr3_aa: CASSPRRELFF
v_call: TRBV11-1

cdr3_aa: CASSLGARVGNTIYF
v_call: TRBV5-6

cdr3_aa: CASRTGAGAFF
v_call: TRBV6-5

cdr3_aa: CASSLGGMSTGELFF
v_call: TRBV5-1

cdr3_aa: CASSTGSGSYEQYF
v_call: TRBV19

cdr3_aa: CASSPQSRGPQHF
v_call: TRBV6-5

cdr3_aa: CASSLDLAITNYGYTF
v_call: TRBV11-2

cdr3_aa: CASSLTPGLSYEQYF
v_call: TRBV27

cdr3_aa: CASRSDEYEQYF
v_call: TRBV2

cdr3_aa: CASSMMGNTEAFF
v_call: TRBV19

cdr3_aa: CASSSDSTGVDYGYTF
v_call: TRBV5-6